This entry concerns a single T cell receptor beta chain. This clonotype was detected ten times or more. This receptor's antigen is unknown. Base qualities are not recorded, but no much larger clone differs from it by a single base. The sample comes from a study of regulatory T cells in long-lasting Graves disease (dated by TCRdb to the early 2020s). The study in broad terms: Persistent Graves' disease was defined as antithyroid drug treatment for over 5 years with persistently positive TSH receptor autoantibodies. A total of around 35 samples were covered by TCR sequencing, comprising around 13 persistent and roughly 20 newly diagnosed Graves' disease patients. Persistent Graves' disease patients were compared with newly diagnosed Graves' disease patients by peripheral blood TCR sequencing and RNA sequencing. Persistent Graves' disease patients in the clinical cohort had taken antithyroid drugs for about 10.3 years on average. The study was registered as a clinical trial and conducted in China.

What the work shows at the level of the full study, not this receptor alone: TRBV28, TRBJ1-2 and TRBJ2-5 were preferentially used in persistent disease, while TRBV20-1 and TRBJ2-1 were favored in newly diagnosed disease. Only peripheral blood was studied, because thyroid tissue, the primary lesion, was inaccessible. Persistent patients shared more public clonotypes among themselves (roughly 2,700) than newly diagnosed patients did (approximately 970). As a limitation, the authors acknowledged that the small sample size may reduce accuracy. Only the TCR beta chain was sequenced and analyzed. Lower TCR Shannon entropy and fewer highly expanded clones were observed in persistent Graves' disease patients than in newly diagnosed patients, which suggested clonal expansion.

Library prep was done by multiplex PCR. The reads were generated on an Illumina HiSeq 4000. CDR3 regions were amplified by Arm-PCR with iRepertoire HTBI primers to construct TCR beta libraries. Before sequencing, the PCR products went through gel purification. As for the authors' bioinformatics: A total of 62 TRBV and 14 TRBJ segments were identified across samples and were used for gene usage analysis of CDR3 amino acid clonotypes. COPE and FqMerger were used to merge the filtered high-quality paired reads into contigs. Contigs were aligned with BLAST to IMGT TRBV, TRBD and TRBJ reference genes, and CDR3 was defined per IMGT. Any clonotype with a frequency above 0.1% was classified as a highly expanded clone. Repertoire diversity was measured by Shannon entropy, and V-J evenness by the Gini coefficient. Public clonotypes were defined as clonotypes shared by more than one individual. The public reads were quality trimmed at Q25 with fastp and then assembled into clones with MiXCR by TCRdb, keeping productive beta chains. Merged by CDR3 protein, the rows form single entries marked with the most common genes and DNA. The V and J calls here are based on TCRdb, not the publication. This sample is represented by about 430,000 distinct CDR3 sequences; around a fifth of them were singletons. Over 11% of the sample rests with the top ten.

Trimming removed 5 bases from V and 8 bases from J, leaving 19 bases between the germline ends. From its cysteine to its phenylalanine, the CDR3 spans 15 amino acids. CDR3 DNA only is kept here, 45 bases in frame from base 1. CDR1 and CDR2, per the germline V gene, are SGHTA and FQGNSA. The sample's time point label is to be understood as: persistent/refractory GD, antithyroid drugs over 5 years with positive TRAb. For both TCR sequencing and RNA sequencing, RNA was extracted from PBMCs in TRIzol. Graves' disease was diagnosed according to American Thyroid Association guidelines. The patients came from an endocrinology department in Xi'an, China. From each patient, around 8.3 milliliters of peripheral blood was collected into an EDTA anticoagulant tube. Ficoll Paque Plus density gradient separation was used to isolate PBMCs, and no additional T cell sorting was done. An Agilent 2100 Bioanalyzer and agarose gel were used to check RNA quality, and a NanoDrop 2000 was used to measure RNA concentration.

This receptor was obtained from a female donor with Graves disease. Recombination joined TRBV7-2 with TRBJ1-5; the D gene is possibly TRBD1, with 5 bases matching. Sample: peripheral blood mononuclear cells (PBMCs), taken when the disease was refractory, from a patient treated with antithyroid drugs. The DNA is TGTGCCAGCAGCACCGGGACGGTGCGGAGTGAGCCCCAGCATTTT. It translates as CASSTGTVRSEPQHF.